Listed here are 17 T cell receptor beta chains from one sample, sequenced in a study of cytomegalovirus exposure and HLA in healthy donors. Vbeta (60) and Jbeta (13) primers were used in the PCR. Sequencing used immunoSEQ multiplex PCR; TCRdb keeps in-frame clones, though not all of them. The repertoire holds 110,000 to 150,000 clones, with roughly 80% as singletons. Specimen: PBMCs. The receptors come from a man aged 40-50 years in good health and CMV-seropositive.

J is TRBJ2-5 and V is TRBV19; 14 positions agree with TRBD2. Losses at the gene ends were 5 bases for V and 5 bases for J; bases not matched to a gene: 7. Germline assignment: CDR1 LNHDA and CDR2 SQIVND (reference sequence). The CDR3 runs 16 residues. The CDR3 here is CASSVTSGRALETQYF. Written as DNA, the CDR3 is TGTGCCAGTAGTGTGACTAGCGGGAGGGCCTTGGAGACCCAGTACTTC.

The chain is built from TRBV7-2 and TRBJ1-2; TRBD1 matches at 10 bases. V was pared by 10 bases and J by 6 bases, with 14 bases of the junction left unmatched. Germline CDR1 SGHTA, CDR2 FQGNSA. The CDR3 has 15 residues. CDR3 loop: CATRQGAPAGDGYTF. CDR3 in DNA: TGTGCCACCCGACAGGGGGCACCGGCGGGGGATGGCTACACCTTC.

V and J are TRBV4-1 and TRBJ1-1; weak D call: TRBD1 (5 bases). V gave up 10 bases and J gave up 0 bases, with 12 bases separating them. Germline V gives CDR1 MGHRA, CDR2 YSYEKL. This CDR3 has 13 amino acids. The CDR3 DNA follows: TGCGCCACAGGAAACAGGATGAACACTGAAGCTTTCTTT. Amino acid sequence: CATGNRMNTEAFF.

This clone was counted a few times. V and J are TRBV18 and TRBJ1-6; 7 nucleotides line up with TRBD1. The germline V gene has CDR1 KGHSH and CDR2 LQKENI. This CDR3 has 16 amino acids. Trimming took 3 bases from V and 3 from J; bases not matched to a gene: 5. For the CDR3, the DNA is TGTGCCAGCTCACCGCCGGGACAGAACTATAATTCACCCCTCCACTTT. Amino acids: CASSPPGQNYNSPLHF.

The rearrangement joins TRBV9 to TRBJ2-1; D is ambiguous. The CDR3 runs to 15 residues. Germline CDR1 and CDR2: SGDLS and YYNGEE. V lost 3 bases, J lost 2 bases, and 12 bases lay in between. The CDR3 loop is CASSGQSLTYNEQFF. CDR3 DNA sequence: TGTGCCAGCAGCGGACAAAGTCTGACCTACAATGAGCAGTTCTTC.

The rearrangement joins TRBV4-2 to TRBJ2-3; D is possibly TRBD1 (7 bases). V was shortened by 4 bases and J by 1 base, with 15 bases between the two germline ends. Germline V gives CDR1 LGHNA, CDR2 YNFKEQ. CDR3 length: 16 amino acids. CDR3 bases: TGTGCCAGCAGCCCAGGGGGGTCTACTCGCACAGATACGCAGTATTTT. It is translated as CASSPGGSTRTDTQYF.

This sequence joins TRBV5-5 and TRBJ1-5, with unresolved D. CDR3 length equals 15 residues. Per the germline V gene, CDR1 is SGHKS and CDR2 is YYEKEE (reference sequence). The V gene lost 4 bases and the J gene lost 1 base, with 12 bases spanning the gap. As DNA, the CDR3 is TGTGCCAGCAGCCGTGACGGGAGAAGCAATCAGCCCCAGCATTTT. This translates into CASSRDGRSNQPQHF.

The chain recombines TRBV5-4 with TRBJ2-1; 8 positions agree with TRBD2. With V trimmed by 3 bases and J by 4 bases, 9 bases remained unmatched. The CDR3 totals 16 residues. Germline CDR1 is SGHNT and CDR2 is YYREEE (reference sequence). CDR3 protein: CASSSTGGSRYNEQFF. The CDR3 DNA reads as TGTGCCAGCAGCTCCACGGGGGGGTCGCGGTACAATGAGCAGTTCTTC.

The V call is TRBV6-5, the J call TRBJ2-7; 9 bases map to TRBD1. Germline V gene sequence: CDR1 MNHEY, CDR2 SVGAGI. V lost 8 bases, J lost 2 bases, and 4 bases stayed unmatched. CDR3 length equals 13 residues. The CDR3 loop is CASQQGAAYEQYF. The CDR3 DNA reads as TGTGCCAGCCAACAGGGGGCGGCCTACGAGCAGTACTTC.

The chain uses TRBV7-6 and TRBJ2-5, with a tentative D call TRBD2 (5 bases). The assigned J gene may be wrong: the sequence end matches TRBJ2-7 better. CDR3 length: 14 residues. Germline V gene sequence: CDR1 SGHVS, CDR2 FNYEAQ. The DNA for the CDR3 is TGTGCCAGCAGCTTGCAGAGCGGACCCTACGAGCAGTACTTC. It yields the protein CASSLQSGPYEQYF.

V and J are TRBV19 and TRBJ2-1, with TRBD2 as a possible D gene (6 bases). CDR1 and CDR2 from the germline V gene are LNHDA and SQIVND (reference sequence). CDR3 size: 14 residues. V was trimmed by 3 bases and J by 3 bases, leaving 9 bases between them. This CDR3 is CASSMRGSYNEQFF. The DNA of the CDR3 is TGTGCCAGTAGTATGCGGGGCAGCTACAATGAGCAGTTCTTC. The full variable domain, in which reference TRBV19 and TRBJ2-1 provide the parts outside the CDR3, is DGGITQSPKYLFRKEGQNVTLSCEQNLNHDAMYWYRQDPGQGLRLIYYSQIVNDFQKGDIAEGYSVSREKKESFPLTVTSAQKNPTAFYLCASSMRGSYNEQFFGPGTRLTVL.

The genes are TRBV9 and TRBJ1-4; 7 bases line up with TRBD1. Trimming took 4 bases from V and 8 from J; bases not matched to a gene: 11. This CDR3 has 15 residues. Germline assignment: CDR1 SGDLS and CDR2 YYNGEE. CDR3 nucleotides: TGTGCCAGCAGCCCCGATTACAGGGGTTGGGAAAAACTGTTTTTT. It encodes CASSPDYRGWEKLFF. Full variable domain (rest looked up from reference TRBV9 and TRBJ1-4): DSGVTQTPKHLITATGQRVTLRCSPRSGDLSVYWYQQSLDQGLQFLIQYYNGEERAKGNILERFSAQQFPDLHSELNLSSLELGDSALYFCASSPDYRGWEKLFFGSGTQLSVL.

The V call is TRBV9, the J call TRBJ1-4; the D is unclear. The V end was cut by 1 base, the J end by 5 bases, with 9 bases between. Germline V gene lookup returns CDR1 SGDLS and CDR2 YYNGEE. CDR3 length: 14 amino acids. For the CDR3, the DNA is TGTGCCAGCAGCGTATTATCCGGGAATGAAAAACTGTTTTTT. It codes for CASSVLSGNEKLFF.

This sequence joins TRBV25-1 and TRBJ2-7; D perhaps matches TRBD1 (6 bases). Germline CDR1 reads MGHDK; CDR2 reads SYGVNS. This CDR3 region has 13 residues. The V gene lost 6 bases and the J gene lost 0 bases, with 9 bases spanning the gap. In nucleotides, the CDR3 is TGTGCCAGCAGACCGGGACACTCCTACGAGCAGTACTTC. Translated: CASRPGHSYEQYF.

Remarks on this clone: Other DNA sequences in the sample encode the same CDR3. This sequence joins TRBV4-3 and TRBJ2-2, with a possible D match to TRBD1 (5 bases). Germline V gives CDR1 LGHNA, CDR2 YSLEER. V shed 1 base and J shed 5 bases, with 11 bases lying between them. CDR3 length equals 15 residues. DNA of the CDR3: TGCGCCAGCAGCCAAGGACAGTCATTAACCGGGGAGCTGTTTTTT. Amino acid sequence: CASSQGQSLTGELFF.

The chain links TRBV9 to TRBJ2-6; 7 positions match TRBD1. Germline CDR1 is SGDLS and CDR2 is YYNGEE. The ends lost 1 base at V and 0 bases at J; junction bases unmatched: 4. The CDR3 is 17 residues long. CDR3 in amino acids: CASSVWDSNSGANVLTF. Written as DNA, the CDR3 is TGTGCCAGCAGCGTATGGGACAGTAACTCTGGGGCCAACGTCCTGACTTTC.

The V call is TRBV27, the J call TRBJ1-2, with 9 positions matching TRBD1. The CDR3 is made up of 12 amino acids. The V gene's germline CDR1 is MNHEY and CDR2 SMNVEV (reference sequence). The junction had 5 bases not matched to a gene; V was cut back by 7 bases and J by 8 bases. The CDR3, as DNA: TGTGCCAGCACTACAGGGGGCTTGGGCTACACCTTC. It is translated as CASTTGGLGYTF.